A single T cell receptor (beta chain) is shown here with its context. Its antigen is currently unknown. Patients were ineligible given autoimmune disease history or systemic immunosuppression. Produced via immunoSEQ multiplex PCR; TCRdb's table is partial and in-frame only. The table includes around 99,000 clones, around 90% detected once. This sample stems from a study of OX40 agonist ivuxolimab in advanced cancers. Findings and caveats of the study: Clonal expansion was seen in CD4+ and CD8+ blood T cells by week 6 at 0.1 to 3.0 mg/kg.

The ends lost 6 bases at V and 0 bases at J; junction bases unmatched: 10. The CDR3 spans 17 residues. CDR1 is MNHEY, CDR2 SMNVEV, per germline (reference sequence). The rearrangement joins TRBV27 to TRBJ1-5; 8 bases line up with TRBD1. The clonotype was recovered from an adult with an advanced solid tumor such as melanoma, head and neck, liver or kidney cancer. The source was CD4+ or CD8+ T cells sorted from blood, collected in a trial of the OX40 agonist ivuxolimab. The DNA of the CDR3 is TGTGCCAGCAGCCACAGGGGGACTTCGTTTAGCAATCAGCCCCAGCATTTT. Its translation: CASSHRGTSFSNQPQHF.